A single sample gave rise to the 30 T cell receptor beta chains below, sequenced in a study of CD8 T cells in ankylosing spondylitis (dated by TCRdb to 2017 to 2019). Broader findings and caveats from the paper: Blood from ankylosing spondylitis patients appeared to be characterized by a TCR beta motif composed of under ten highly homologous amino acid variants.

Libraries were built with 5' RACE. The instrument was an Illumina HiSeq 2500. TCRdb trimmed public reads at Q25 via fastp, called clones via MiXCR and kept in-frame beta chains. All rows with the same CDR3 protein become a single entry with the most common DNA and genes. Counted in this sample were 100,000 or so distinct CDR3 sequences; roughly 9% of them appeared once. The leading ten clones occupy more than 30% of the sample. These receptors' targets are unknown. The sample consisted of blood, either unsorted or a sorted T cell fraction (not recorded which). The receptors stem from a male donor with ankylosing spondylitis.

The chain combines TRBV24-1 with TRBJ2-1; TRBD2 might be the D (5 bases). Trimming pared 11 bases from V and 9 bases from J, leaving 19 bases between. The CDR3 is 13 amino acids. Per the germline V gene, CDR1 is KGHDR and CDR2 is SFDVKD. Here the CDR3 reads CAIGSEGEVEQFF. CDR3 in DNA: TGTGCCATCGGATCTGAGGGAGAGGTTGAGCAGTTCTTC.

The rearrangement links TRBV5-1 to TRBJ2-2; D is uncertain. CDR1 SGHRS and CDR2 YFSETQ come from the germline V gene. The CDR3 is 16 amino acids. Trimming removed 0 bases at V and 1 base at J, with 10 bases between. CDR3 nucleotides: TGCGCCAGCAGCTTGGATGATAGGGAGAACACCGGGGAGCTGTTTTTT. It yields the protein CASSLDDRENTGELFF.

This clonotype was detected ten times or more. J is TRBJ2-7 and V is TRBV7-9; D is perhaps TRBD2 (5 bases). Trimming shortened V by 5 bases and J by 1 base, and 9 bases separated the two germline ends. The CDR3 loop spans 13 amino acids. Germline CDR1 reads SEHNR; CDR2 reads FQNEAQ (reference sequence). The DNA of the CDR3 is TGTGCCAGCAGCCGAGGAGGTTCCTACGAGCAGTACGTC. Translated: CASSRGGSYEQYV.

This clonotype was seen repeatedly, ten times or more. The V and J genes are TRBV5-1 and TRBJ2-3; no firm D call. This CDR3 is built from 13 residues. The V end was cut by 4 bases, the J end by 1 base, with 7 bases between. CDR1 and CDR2 (germline): SGHRS, YFSETQ. In nucleotides, the CDR3 is TGCGCCAGCAGCCCCTCCGGCACAGATACGCAGTATTTT. Translation: CASSPSGTDTQYF.

Many counts were recorded for this clonotype. The J gene is TRBJ2-1, the V gene TRBV7-9; TRBD2 aligns across 12 bases. J was trimmed by 3 bases and V by 5 bases; bases with no gene match: 5. Germline V gene lookup returns CDR1 SEHNR and CDR2 FQNEAQ (reference sequence). CDR3 length: 16 amino acids. CDR3 nucleotides: TGTGCCAGCAGCCTACTAGCGGGAGGCATCTACAATGAGCAGTTCTTC. Its translation is CASSLLAGGIYNEQFF.

This clonotype was picked up many times. The chain combines TRBV12-3 or TRBV12-4 with TRBJ1-2; a weak D match, TRBD1 (6 bases). The V gene lost 5 bases and the J gene lost 8 bases, with 15 bases spanning the gap. The CDR3 covers 13 residues. For the CDR3, the DNA is TGTGCCAGCAGTCTTCCAGGGGTACGGGGCTACACCTTC. It codes for CASSLPGVRGYTF.

There are many counts of this clonotype. The rearrangement links TRBV29-1 to TRBJ2-1; TRBD2 aligns across 11 bases. From germline, CDR1 is SQVTM and CDR2 ANQGSEA. The V gene end was trimmed by 1 base and the J gene end by 9 bases; junction bases not matched to a gene: 5. This CDR3 contains 14 residues. This CDR3 reads CSVEGLAGSIEQFF. DNA of the CDR3: TGCAGCGTTGAAGGACTAGCGGGAAGCATTGAGCAGTTCTTC.

This clonotype was seen many times. The chain recombines TRBV20-1 with TRBJ2-5, with D possibly TRBD1 on 5 matching bases. The CDR3 has 13 residues. In germline, CDR1 is DFQATT, CDR2 SNEGSKA (reference sequence). The V and J ends lost 7 bases and 2 bases respectively, with 14 bases between them. CDR3 nucleotide sequence: TGCAGTGATTCGCTCCAGGGACAAGAGACCCAGTACTTC. Translation gives CSDSLQGQETQYF.

This clonotype was seen more than once but under ten times. This chain joins TRBV5-6 and TRBJ2-7, with TRBD1 identical over 8 bases. This CDR3 has 14 amino acids. CDR1 SGHDT and CDR2 YYEEEE come from the germline V gene. The V gene end was trimmed by 2 bases and the J gene end by 2 bases; junction bases not matched to a gene: 3. This CDR3 is CASSFQGAAYEQYV. CDR3 nucleotides: TGTGCCAGCAGCTTCCAGGGGGCGGCCTACGAGCAGTACGTC.

This clonotype was counted many times. The chain is built from TRBV6-1 and TRBJ2-1, with 7 bases matching TRBD2. Losses at the gene ends were 3 bases for V and 9 bases for J; bases not matched to a gene: 11. The CDR3 has 15 amino acids. Germline CDR1 and CDR2: MNHNS and SASEGT. CDR3 protein: CASSDRTSGTIEQFF. CDR3 bases: TGTGCCAGCAGTGACCGGACTAGTGGTACAATTGAGCAGTTCTTC.

This clonotype was seen a few times. This rearrangement joins TRBV19 to TRBJ2-1, with a possible D match to TRBD2 (5 bases). CDR1 LNHDA and CDR2 SQIVND come from the germline V gene (reference sequence). The CDR3 contains 16 residues. V gave up 0 bases and J gave up 0 bases, with 9 bases separating them. CDR3 sequence: CASSIDLASSYNEQFF. DNA of the CDR3: TGTGCCAGTAGTATAGACCTAGCAAGCTCCTACAATGAGCAGTTCTTC.

This clonotype was recorded a few times. This chain connects TRBV5-4 to TRBJ1-1; D not certain. Between the trimmed V and J ends, which lost 1 base and 1 base, there was a span of 11 bases. This CDR3 spans 15 amino acids. Germline CDR1 and CDR2: SGHNT and YYREEE (reference sequence). CDR3 sequence reads: CASSLNDPGNTEAFF. The CDR3 DNA follows: TGTGCCAGCAGCTTGAATGACCCGGGGAACACTGAAGCTTTCTTT.

This clonotype has at least ten counts. The chain carries TRBV7-8 and TRBJ2-5; D gene unclear. V dropped 1 base and J dropped 5 bases, with 17 bases sitting between them. The germline gives CDR1 SGHVS, CDR2 FQNEAQ. The CDR3 contains 16 residues. The CDR3 DNA is TGTGCCAGCAGCTTAGGGTGGCGCGAAATCACCGAGACCCAGTACTTC. Translating it yields CASSLGWREITETQYF.

V usage is TRBV20-1 and J usage is TRBJ1-5; D is ambiguous. Trimming cost V 0 bases and J 3 bases, with 18 bases left between them. The germline gives CDR1 DFQATT, CDR2 SNEGSKA (reference sequence). CDR3 length: 17 amino acids. The DNA of the CDR3 is TGCAGTGCTAGAGATTCCGAGGGCCTCAATAACAATCAGCCCCAGCATTTT. It codes for CSARDSEGLNNNQPQHF.

This clonotype was detected many times. The V gene is TRBV2, the J gene TRBJ2-7, with D unresolved. CDR3 length equals 13 residues. Germline V gives CDR1 SNHLY, CDR2 FYNNEI. V lost 8 bases to trimming and J lost 0 bases, with 11 bases between them. For the CDR3, the DNA is TGTGCCAGCGAGCCACTGAGCTCCTACGAGCAGTACTTC. It yields the protein CASEPLSSYEQYF.

There are a few counts of this clonotype. Here the CDR3 reads CASSSGTDSNTEAFF. CDR3 nucleotide sequence: TGTGCCAGCAGCTCCGGGACAGATTCGAACACTGAAGCTTTCTTT. This chain joins TRBV7-9 and TRBJ1-1; 7 bases agree with TRBD1. The germline V gene has CDR1 SEHNR and CDR2 FQNEAQ (reference sequence). CDR3 size: 15 residues. Trimming removed 4 bases from V and 1 base from J; junction bases left unmatched: 6.

This sequence joins TRBV10-3 and TRBJ2-3; possibly TRBD2 for D (6 bases). Germline V gene lookup returns CDR1 ENHRY and CDR2 SYGVKD. CDR3 size: 16 residues. Trimming pared 6 bases from V and 2 bases from J, leaving 18 bases between. CDR3 nucleotide sequence: TGTGCCATCAGAGTCAGCGGGCGGAGGGACACAGATACGCAGTATTTT. This gives the protein CAIRVSGRRDTDTQYF.

This clonotype appeared many times. The gene calls are TRBV6-2 or TRBV6-3 and TRBJ2-1, with D possibly TRBD2 on 5 matching bases. With 0 bases removed from V and 4 bases from J, the gap between germline ends came to 13 bases. The CDR3 sequence is 16 residues long. Germline CDR1 reads MNHEY; CDR2 reads SVGEGT. CDR3 in DNA: TGTGCCAGCAGTTACTCGAGCGGAGTGGGTTACAATGAGCAGTTCTTC. Protein product: CASSYSSGVGYNEQFF.

This clonotype was recorded many times. This chain joins TRBV27 and TRBJ2-3, with D possibly TRBD2 on 6 matching bases. The germline CDR1 and CDR2 sequences are MNHEY and SMNVEV (reference sequence). The germline V and J ends were trimmed by 8 bases and 3 bases, with 18 bases remaining between them. The length of the CDR3 is 15 residues. The CDR3 nucleotides read TGTGCCAGCCGCTCGCGGGACTGGGGGACAGATACGCAGTATTTT. Translated: CASRSRDWGTDTQYF.

This clonotype appeared many times. V and J are TRBV29-1 and TRBJ1-1; D perhaps matches TRBD1 (5 bases). The germline CDR1 and CDR2 sequences are SQVTM and ANQGSEA. V was shortened by 3 bases and J by 1 base, with 12 bases between the two germline ends. This CDR3 is built from 14 residues. The CDR3 loop is CSVDPGPANTEAFF. For the CDR3, the DNA is TGCAGCGTTGACCCGGGGCCGGCGAACACTGAAGCTTTCTTT.

Many counts were recorded for this clonotype. The rearrangement links TRBV7-9 to TRBJ2-1; the D gene is possibly TRBD1 (5 bases). From germline, CDR1 is SEHNR and CDR2 FQNEAQ (reference sequence). Trimming removed 7 bases at V and 6 bases at J, with 13 bases between. The CDR3 contains 13 residues. The CDR3 loop reads CASTRTPSNEQFF. In DNA form, the CDR3 reads TGTGCCAGCACCCGGACACCCTCCAATGAGCAGTTCTTC.

This clonotype has more than one count but fewer than ten. This chain joins TRBV13 and TRBJ2-1, with D possibly TRBD1 on 6 matching bases. Trimming took 0 bases from V and 9 from J, leaving 18 bases between them. The CDR3 extends over 16 amino acids. Germline V lookup: CDR1 PRHDT, CDR2 FYEKMQ (reference sequence). The CDR3 loop is CASSLGSHLTGSEQFF. The CDR3 DNA sequence: TGTGCCAGCAGCTTAGGGTCCCACCTAACAGGGAGTGAGCAGTTCTTC.

The chain employs TRBV7-9 and TRBJ2-7; a possible D gene is TRBD2 (6 bases). Trimming removed 4 bases at V and 4 bases at J, with 17 bases between. CDR1 SEHNR and CDR2 FQNEAQ come from the germline V gene (reference sequence). The CDR3 is 15 amino acids. The CDR3 here is CASSSARDFEYEQYV. CDR3 DNA sequence: TGTGCCAGCAGCTCCGCGAGGGACTTTGAATACGAGCAGTACGTC.

This clonotype is categorized as medium-sized. The chain carries TRBV12-3 or TRBV12-4 and TRBJ2-2; TRBD2 is a possible D gene (6 bases). This CDR3 is 15 amino acids long. V was shortened by 3 bases and J by 3 bases, with 11 bases between the two germline ends. The CDR3 nucleotides are TGTGCCAGCAGTTTTACCGGGAGCTACACCGGGGAGCTGTTTTTT. This sequence encodes CASSFTGSYTGELFF.

The J gene is TRBJ2-6, the V gene TRBV2; possible D gene TRBD2, 6 bases. V dropped 7 bases and J dropped 2 bases, with 15 bases sitting between them. From germline, CDR1 is SNHLY and CDR2 FYNNEI. This CDR3 is 16 amino acids long. CDR3 sequence reads: CASIRRVGPGANVLTF. The CDR3 DNA sequence: TGTGCCAGCATAAGGAGGGTAGGGCCTGGGGCCAACGTCCTGACTTTC. The full variable domain, rest sourced from reference TRBV2 and TRBJ2-6, is EPEVTQTPSHQVTQMGQEVILRCVPISNHLYFYWYRQILGQKVEFLVSFYNNEISEKSEIFDDQFSVERPDGSNFTLKIRSTKLEDSAMYFCASIRRVGPGANVLTFGAGSRLTVL.

This clonotype was found many times. The chain joins TRBV21-1 to TRBJ2-1. TRBV21-1 is described as a pseudogene. The length of the CDR3 is 15 residues. The CDR3: CASSNSGYSYNEQFF. The CDR3, as DNA: TGTGCCAGCAGCAACAGCGGTTACTCCTACAATGAGCAGTTCTTC.

This clonotype was recorded a few times. V is TRBV29-1 and J is TRBJ2-1; the D call may be TRBD1 or TRBD2 (5 bases each). The germline V and J ends were trimmed by 6 bases and 9 bases, with 18 bases remaining between them. The CDR3 is 13 amino acids. Per the germline V gene, CDR1 is SQVTM and CDR2 is ANQGSEA. The CDR3 nucleotides are TGCAGCGTGGTCGGGGTCTTTGGGGGTGAGCAGTTCTTC. Translation: CSVVGVFGGEQFF.

This clonotype was observed a few times. The chain is built from TRBV4-1 and TRBJ2-7; perhaps TRBD1 as D (8 bases). Trimming left V 3 bases short and J 5 bases short, with 14 bases between. This CDR3 contains 14 residues. The germline gives CDR1 MGHRA, CDR2 YSYEKL. CDR3 in DNA: TGCGCCAGCAGCCACGGTACAGGGGGGGACGAGCAGTACTTC. Protein product: CASSHGTGGDEQYF.

In its sample, this clonotype was seen many times. The genes are TRBV6-5 and TRBJ2-1; D gene ambiguous. V lost 0 bases, J lost 3 bases, and 12 bases lay in between. This CDR3 spans 16 amino acids. CDR1 and CDR2 from the germline V gene are MNHEY and SVGAGI. DNA of the CDR3: TGTGCCAGCAGTTACTCTGGACCGAAGGACTACAATGAGCAGTTCTTC. It is translated as CASSYSGPKDYNEQFF.

This chain links TRBV10-3 with TRBJ2-7; 7 bases align to TRBD1. Germline CDR1 ENHRY, CDR2 SYGVKD. This CDR3 has 13 residues. V was pared by 6 bases and J by 3 bases, with 5 bases of the junction left unmatched. CDR3 amino acids: CAISPGQNYEQYF. The DNA for the CDR3 is TGTGCCATCAGCCCGGGACAGAACTACGAGCAGTACTTC.